This TCR beta chain was profiled in a study of blood T cells in healthy people across ages. The length of the CDR3 is 18 residues. Trimming cost V 3 bases and J 3 bases; bases outside gene matches: 12. CDR1 and CDR2 from the germline V gene are SGHRS and YFSETQ. Together with a sample-barcoded 5' primer, a J-beta primer mix was included in a second PCR lasting about 7 to 11 cycles. Via MiXCR, TCRdb re-called the 5' RACE reads, giving one row per CDR3 protein. There are fewer than 2,000,000 distinct CDR3 sequences in the sample; 39% occur only once, and more than 20% lies in the top ten. There are a few counts of this clonotype.

The source of this sequence is a human donor in good health. The rearrangement links TRBV5-1 to TRBJ2-3, with 11 bases aligning to TRBD2. Sample: blood. CDR3 sequence (DNA): TGCGCCAGCAGCTCCGAAGGATCACTAGCGGGAGAGACAGATACGCAGTATTTT. This encodes CASSSEGSLAGETDTQYF.